One and the same sample provided the 7 T cell receptor beta chains below, sequenced in a study of identical twins. TCRdb itself ran the 5' RACE reads through MiXCR, one entry per CDR3 protein. Here the sample spans roughly 250,000 distinct CDR3 sequences, 5.5% to 8% being singletons. In addition, the sample was reused for a study of yellow fever vaccine responses in identical twins.

The specimen was memory (CD45RO+) T cells sorted from blood. The source of these receptors is a woman between 18 and 30 years old in good health.

This clonotype was detected a few times. The V call is TRBV2, the J call TRBJ2-5; TRBD2 matches 9 bases. CDR1 SNHLY and CDR2 FYNNEI come from the germline V gene. The V gene end was trimmed by 9 bases and the J gene end by 1 base; junction bases not matched to a gene: 6. The CDR3 has 14 amino acids. CDR3: CASYSGGFQETQYF. The CDR3 DNA sequence: TGTGCCAGTTACAGCGGGGGGTTCCAAGAGACCCAGTACTTC. Variable domain in full (rest from reference TRBV2 and TRBJ2-5): EPEVTQTPSHQVTQMGQEVILRCVPISNHLYFYWYRQILGQKVEFLVSFYNNEISEKSEIFDDQFSVERPDGSNFTLKIRSTKLEDSAMYFCASYSGGFQETQYFGPGTRLLVL.

This clonotype came up many times. The chain combines TRBV12-3 or TRBV12-4 with TRBJ2-3; 9 bases map to TRBD2. The CDR3 runs to 16 residues. Trimming cost V 3 bases and J 5 bases; bases outside gene matches: 9. The CDR3 nucleotides are TGTGCCAGCAGTTTCCTTAGCGGGGGTTATGGAGATACGCAGTATTTT. Translation gives CASSFLSGGYGDTQYF.

This clonotype was counted at least ten times. V is TRBV6-1 and J is TRBJ2-3; 7 nucleotides line up with TRBD1. CDR3 size: 14 residues. With V trimmed by 5 bases and J by 3 bases, 5 bases remained unmatched. The V gene's germline CDR1 is MNHNS and CDR2 SASEGT. The CDR3 spells CASSRQGWTDTQYF. For the CDR3, the DNA is TGTGCCAGCAGTCGACAGGGTTGGACAGATACGCAGTATTTT.

This clonotype has a count of ten or more. The chain links TRBV4-1 to TRBJ1-2; the D is unclear. Between the trimmed V and J ends, which lost 1 base and 8 bases, there was a span of 20 bases. CDR3 length equals 16 residues. From germline, CDR1 is MGHRA and CDR2 YSYEKL. The CDR3 reads CASSQVGNSQVGGYTF. The DNA for the CDR3 is TGCGCCAGCAGCCAAGTTGGGAACAGCCAAGTTGGGGGCTACACCTTC.

This clonotype was counted at least ten times. The gene calls are TRBV3-1 and TRBJ2-1; D is ambiguous. The CDR3 has 12 amino acids. Germline CDR1 and CDR2: LGHDT and YNNKEL (reference sequence). Deletions cut 1 base from V and 9 bases from J, with 7 bases between. The CDR3 nucleotides read TGTGCCAGCAGCCAAGTTATAGGTGAGCAGTTCTTC. This translates into CASSQVIGEQFF.

The table lists this clonotype with a few counts. V usage is TRBV28 and J usage is TRBJ1-1, with 8 nucleotides matching TRBD1. V was clipped by 2 bases and J by 9 bases; unmatched bases: 11. The germline V gene encodes CDR1 MDHEN and CDR2 SYDVKM. This CDR3 region has 15 residues. The CDR3: CASSLIIAQGAQAFF. For the CDR3, the DNA is TGTGCCAGCAGTTTAATTATCGCGCAGGGGGCGCAAGCTTTCTTT.

This clonotype was seen a handful of times. CDR3 in DNA: TGCAGTGGGAGCTCCTACAATGAGCAGTTCTTC. Translated: CSGSSYNEQFF. V gene TRBV20-1 combines with J gene TRBJ2-1; D remains ambiguous. The V end was cut by 7 bases, the J end by 0 bases, with 4 bases between. CDR1 and CDR2 from the germline V gene are DFQATT and SNEGSKA (reference sequence). This CDR3 region has 11 residues.